This T cell receptor (beta chain) was identified in a study of cytomegalovirus exposure and HLA in healthy donors. About the research overall: Assignment to the Caucasian-associated ancestry cluster applied to around 76% of the roughly 420 genotyped donors. Study-wide results and caveats: According to an earlier analysis, most TCR beta V segments yielded productive rearrangements about 90% or about 30% of the time.

Primers: 60 Vbeta forward and 13 Jbeta reverse. The assay was immunoSEQ multiplex PCR, and TCRdb's table has in-frame clones only and misses some. The top ten clones hold under 8% of a sample with 150,000 or so clones, almost 80% of them seen once. The donors were healthy bone marrow donors. On this clone: The antigen remains undetermined.

Sequencing was performed on PBMCs. The TCR comes from a man aged 35 to 55 in good health and CMV-seropositive.

The CDR3 here is CASSSPGQGADTQYF. The CDR3 nucleotides read TGCGCCAGCAGCTCTCCGGGACAGGGGGCCGATACGCAGTATTTT. The chain recombines TRBV5-1 with TRBJ2-3, with TRBD1 identical over 12 bases. Trimming took 3 bases from V and 6 from J; bases not matched to a gene: 5. CDR3 length: 15 residues. The germline CDR1 and CDR2 sequences are SGHRS and YFSETQ. The whole variable domain, filled in from reference TRBV5-1 and TRBJ2-3, reads KAGVTQTPRYLIKTRGQQVTLSCSPISGHRSVSWYQQTPGQGLQFLFEYFSETQRNKGNFPGRFSGRQFSNSRSEMNVSTLELGDSALYLCASSSPGQGADTQYFGPGTRLTVL.